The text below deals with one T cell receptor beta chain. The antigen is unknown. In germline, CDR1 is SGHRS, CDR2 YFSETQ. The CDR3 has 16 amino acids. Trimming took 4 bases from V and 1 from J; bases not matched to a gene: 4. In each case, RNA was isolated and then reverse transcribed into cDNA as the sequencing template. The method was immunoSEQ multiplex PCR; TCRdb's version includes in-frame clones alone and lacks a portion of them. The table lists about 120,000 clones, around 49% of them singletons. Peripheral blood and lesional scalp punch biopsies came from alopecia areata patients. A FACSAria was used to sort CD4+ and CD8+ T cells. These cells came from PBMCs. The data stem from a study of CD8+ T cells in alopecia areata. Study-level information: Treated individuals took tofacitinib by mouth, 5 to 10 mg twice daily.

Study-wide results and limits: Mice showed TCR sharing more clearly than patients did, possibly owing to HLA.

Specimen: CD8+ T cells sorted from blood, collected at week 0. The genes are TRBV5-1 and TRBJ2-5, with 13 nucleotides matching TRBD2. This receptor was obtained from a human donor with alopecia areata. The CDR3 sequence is CASSGGLAGLQETQYF. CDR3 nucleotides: TGCGCCAGCAGCGGGGGACTAGCGGGGCTCCAAGAGACCCAGTACTTC.